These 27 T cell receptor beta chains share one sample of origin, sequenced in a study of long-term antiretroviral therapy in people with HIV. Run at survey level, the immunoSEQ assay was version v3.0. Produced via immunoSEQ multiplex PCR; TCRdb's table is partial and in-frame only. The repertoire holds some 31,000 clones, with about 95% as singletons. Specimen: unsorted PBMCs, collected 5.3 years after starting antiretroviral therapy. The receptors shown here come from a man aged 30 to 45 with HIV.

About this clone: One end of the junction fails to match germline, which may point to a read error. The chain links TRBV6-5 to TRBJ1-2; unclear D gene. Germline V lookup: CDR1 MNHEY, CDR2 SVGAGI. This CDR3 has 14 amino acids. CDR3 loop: CASSYSSPETHLLF. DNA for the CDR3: TGTGCCAGCAGTTACTCCTCCCCTGAGACTCACCTCCTCTTC.

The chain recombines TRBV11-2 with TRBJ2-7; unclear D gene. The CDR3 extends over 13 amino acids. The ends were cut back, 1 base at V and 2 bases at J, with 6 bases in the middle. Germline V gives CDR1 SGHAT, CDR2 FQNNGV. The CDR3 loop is CASSLATPYEQYF. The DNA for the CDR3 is TGTGCCAGCAGCTTAGCTACACCCTACGAGCAGTACTTC.

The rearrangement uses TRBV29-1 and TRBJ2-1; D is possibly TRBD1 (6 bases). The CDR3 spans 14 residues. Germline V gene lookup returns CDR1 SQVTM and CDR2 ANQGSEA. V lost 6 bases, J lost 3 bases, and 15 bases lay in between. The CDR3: CSVTEQGDYNEQFF. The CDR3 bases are TGCAGCGTCACGGAACAGGGTGACTACAATGAGCAGTTCTTC.

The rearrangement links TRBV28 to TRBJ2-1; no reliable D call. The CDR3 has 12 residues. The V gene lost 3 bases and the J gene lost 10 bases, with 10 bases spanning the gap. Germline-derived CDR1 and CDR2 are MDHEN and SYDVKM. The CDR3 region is CASSFMGYEQFF. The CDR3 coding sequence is TGTGCCAGCAGTTTCATGGGGTACGAGCAGTTCTTC.

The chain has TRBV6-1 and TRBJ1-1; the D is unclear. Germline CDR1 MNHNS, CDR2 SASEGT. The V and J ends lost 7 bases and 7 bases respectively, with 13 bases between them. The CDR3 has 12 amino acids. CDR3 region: CASTERTSEAFF. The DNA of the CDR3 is TGTGCCAGCACCGAGAGAACAAGTGAAGCTTTCTTT.

CDR3 sequence: CASSDSASGGDEQFF. The CDR3 bases are TGTGCCAGCAGTGACTCGGCTAGCGGGGGTGATGAGCAGTTCTTC. The chain couples TRBV6-4 to TRBJ2-1; 10 positions match TRBD2. Germline CDR1 and CDR2: MRHNA and SNTAGT. J was trimmed by 8 bases and V by 0 bases; bases with no gene match: 4. This CDR3 region has 15 residues.

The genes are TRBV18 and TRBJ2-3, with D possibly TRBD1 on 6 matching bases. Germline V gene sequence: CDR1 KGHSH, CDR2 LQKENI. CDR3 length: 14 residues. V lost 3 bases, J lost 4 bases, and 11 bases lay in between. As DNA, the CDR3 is TGTGCCAGCTCACCTGCCGGGACACCAGATACGCAGTATTTT. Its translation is CASSPAGTPDTQYF.

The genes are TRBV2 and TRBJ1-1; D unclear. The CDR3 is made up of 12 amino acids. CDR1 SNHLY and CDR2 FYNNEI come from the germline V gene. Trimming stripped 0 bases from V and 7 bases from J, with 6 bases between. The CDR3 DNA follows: TGTGCCAGCAGTGAAGCGCCGAGTGAAGCTTTCTTT. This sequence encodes CASSEAPSEAFF.

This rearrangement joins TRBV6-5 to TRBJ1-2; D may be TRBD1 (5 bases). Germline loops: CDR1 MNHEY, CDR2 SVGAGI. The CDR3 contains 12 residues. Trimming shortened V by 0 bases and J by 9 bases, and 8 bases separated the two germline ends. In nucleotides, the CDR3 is TGTGCCAGCAGTTACTCCCCAGGGAGCTACACCTTC. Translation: CASSYSPGSYTF.

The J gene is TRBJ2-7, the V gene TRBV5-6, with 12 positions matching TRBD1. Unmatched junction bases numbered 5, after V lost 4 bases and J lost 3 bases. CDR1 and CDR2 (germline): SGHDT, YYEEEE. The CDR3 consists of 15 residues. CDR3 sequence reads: CASSEGQGAIYEQYF. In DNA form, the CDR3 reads TGTGCCAGCAGCGAGGGACAGGGGGCAATCTACGAGCAGTACTTC.

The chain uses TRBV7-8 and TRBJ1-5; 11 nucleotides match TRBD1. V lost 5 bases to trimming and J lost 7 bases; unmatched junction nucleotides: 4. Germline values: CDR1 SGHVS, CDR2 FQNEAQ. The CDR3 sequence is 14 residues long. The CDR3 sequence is CASSDRDRGQPQHF. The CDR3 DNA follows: TGTGCCAGCAGCGACCGGGACAGGGGGCAGCCCCAGCATTTT.

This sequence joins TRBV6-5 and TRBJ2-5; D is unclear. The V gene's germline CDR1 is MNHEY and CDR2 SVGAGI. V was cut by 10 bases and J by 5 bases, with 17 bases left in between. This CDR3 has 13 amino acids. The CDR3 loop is CATTTVIGETQYF. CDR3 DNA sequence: TGTGCCACCACAACCGTTATTGGGGAGACCCAGTACTTC.

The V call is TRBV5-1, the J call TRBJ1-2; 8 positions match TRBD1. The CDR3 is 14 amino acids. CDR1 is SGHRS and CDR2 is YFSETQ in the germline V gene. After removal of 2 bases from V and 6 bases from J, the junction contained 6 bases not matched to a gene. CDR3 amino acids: CASSLVQGEDGYTF. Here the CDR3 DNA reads TGCGCCAGCAGCTTAGTACAGGGGGAAGATGGCTACACCTTC.

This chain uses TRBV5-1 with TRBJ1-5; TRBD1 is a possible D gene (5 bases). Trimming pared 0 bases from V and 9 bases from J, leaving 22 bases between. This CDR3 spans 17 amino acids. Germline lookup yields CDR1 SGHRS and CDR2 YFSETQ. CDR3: CASSLEAGRPQSAPQHF. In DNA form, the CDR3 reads TGCGCCAGCAGCTTGGAGGCAGGGAGGCCTCAATCAGCGCCCCAGCATTTT.

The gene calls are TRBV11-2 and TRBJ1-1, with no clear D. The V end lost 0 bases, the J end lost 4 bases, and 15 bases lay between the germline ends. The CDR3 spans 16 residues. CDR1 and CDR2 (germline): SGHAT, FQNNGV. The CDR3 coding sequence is TGTGCCAGCAGCTTAGAGTTCGGGCGGAAGGGCACTGAAGCTTTCTTT. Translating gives CASSLEFGRKGTEAFF.

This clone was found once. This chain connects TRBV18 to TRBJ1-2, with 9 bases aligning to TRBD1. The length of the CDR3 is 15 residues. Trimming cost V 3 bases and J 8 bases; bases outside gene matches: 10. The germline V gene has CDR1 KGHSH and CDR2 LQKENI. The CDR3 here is CASSPGRGTGNGYTF. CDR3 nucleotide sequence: TGTGCCAGCTCACCCGGGCGGGGGACAGGGAACGGCTACACCTTC.

DNA for the CDR3: TGCAGCGTTGAAGTGGCAGACTCTCCTCCTTACGAGCAGTACTTC. This encodes CSVEVADSPPYEQYF. V is TRBV29-1 and J is TRBJ2-7; D is uncertain. With 1 base removed from V and 4 bases from J, the gap between germline ends came to 17 bases. The CDR3 runs to 15 residues. Germline CDR1 SQVTM, CDR2 ANQGSEA.

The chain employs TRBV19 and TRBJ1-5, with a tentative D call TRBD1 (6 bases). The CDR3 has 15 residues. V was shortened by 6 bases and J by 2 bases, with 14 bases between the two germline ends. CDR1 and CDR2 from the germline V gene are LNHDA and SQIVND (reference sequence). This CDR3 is CASRTGTLGNQPQHF. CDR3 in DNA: TGTGCCAGTAGAACCGGGACACTGGGCAATCAGCCCCAGCATTTT. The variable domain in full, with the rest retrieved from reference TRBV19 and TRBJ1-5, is DGGITQSPKYLFRKEGQNVTLSCEQNLNHDAMYWYRQDPGQGLRLIYYSQIVNDFQKGDIAEGYSVSREKKESFPLTVTSAQKNPTAFYLCASRTGTLGNQPQHFGDGTRLSIL.

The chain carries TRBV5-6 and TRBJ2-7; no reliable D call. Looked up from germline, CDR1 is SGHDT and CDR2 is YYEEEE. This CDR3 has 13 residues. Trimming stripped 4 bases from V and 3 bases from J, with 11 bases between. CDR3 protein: CASSPGPHYEQYF. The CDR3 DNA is TGTGCCAGCAGCCCCGGACCTCACTACGAGCAGTACTTC.

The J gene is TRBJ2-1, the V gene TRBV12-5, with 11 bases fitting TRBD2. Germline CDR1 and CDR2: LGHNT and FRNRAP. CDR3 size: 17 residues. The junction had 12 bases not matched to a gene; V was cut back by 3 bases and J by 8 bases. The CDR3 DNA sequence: TGTGCTAGTGGTTTAGGTCCTAGCGGGAGGTATCCTTATGAGCAGTTCTTC. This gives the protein CASGLGPSGRYPYEQFF.

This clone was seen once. The CDR3 here is CASSLSRQGPYEQYF. The CDR3 region has the DNA TGTGCCAGCAGTTTATCGAGACAGGGACCCTACGAGCAGTACTTC. This rearrangement joins TRBV27 to TRBJ2-7; 7 bases map to TRBD1. This CDR3 is 15 amino acids long. Germline V gene data show CDR1 as MNHEY and CDR2 as SMNVEV (reference sequence). Trimming at V came to 0 bases and at J to 2 bases, leaving 4 bases not matched to a gene.

CDR3 sequence (DNA): TGTGCCAGCAGTGGGTCGGGAAGGGCATCAGATACGCAGTATTTT. Protein: CASSGSGRASDTQYF. The chain couples TRBV2 to TRBJ2-3; D is possibly TRBD2 (5 bases). V shed 4 bases and J shed 4 bases, with 15 bases lying between them. Germline V gene sequence: CDR1 SNHLY, CDR2 FYNNEI. This CDR3 spans 15 amino acids.

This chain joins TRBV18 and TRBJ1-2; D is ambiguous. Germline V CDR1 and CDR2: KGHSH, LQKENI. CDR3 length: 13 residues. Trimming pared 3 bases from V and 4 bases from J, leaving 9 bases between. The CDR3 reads CASSPEAIYGYTF. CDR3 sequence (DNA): TGTGCCAGCTCACCCGAGGCAATCTATGGCTACACCTTC. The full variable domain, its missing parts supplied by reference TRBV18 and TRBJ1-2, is NAGVMQNPRHLVRRRGQEARLRCSPMKGHSHVYWYRQLPEEGLKFMVYLQKENIIDESGMPKERFSAEFPKEGPSILRIQQVVRGDSAAYFCASSPEAIYGYTFGSGTRLTVV.

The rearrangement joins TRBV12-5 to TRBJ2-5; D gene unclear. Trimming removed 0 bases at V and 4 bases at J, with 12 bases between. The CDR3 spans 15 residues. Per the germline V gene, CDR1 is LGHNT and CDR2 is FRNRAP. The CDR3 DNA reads TGTGCTAGTGGTTTGGTACGGAAAGGCCCAGAGACCCAGTACTTC. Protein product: CASGLVRKGPETQYF.

CDR3 sequence: CAWSHSGELFF. The CDR3, as DNA: TGTGCCTGGAGTCATTCCGGGGAGCTGTTTTTT. V usage is TRBV30 and J usage is TRBJ2-2, with D unclear. V was shortened by 2 bases and J by 6 bases, with 4 bases between the two germline ends. Per germline, CDR1 GTSNPN and CDR2 SVGIG (reference sequence). This CDR3 is 11 amino acids long. Based on the CDR3 plus reference TRBV30 and TRBJ2-2, the full variable domain is SQTIHQWPATLVQPVGSPLSLECTVEGTSNPNLYWYRQAAGRGLQLLFYSVGIGQISSEVPQNLSASRPQDRQFILSSKKLLLSDSGFYLCAWSHSGELFFGEGSRLTVL.

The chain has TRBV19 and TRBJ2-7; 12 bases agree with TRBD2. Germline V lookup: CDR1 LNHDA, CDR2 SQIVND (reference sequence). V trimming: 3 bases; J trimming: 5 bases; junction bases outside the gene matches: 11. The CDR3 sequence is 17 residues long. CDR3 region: CASSIVLAGGPLDEQYF. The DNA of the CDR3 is TGTGCCAGTAGTATTGTTCTAGCGGGAGGGCCCTTGGACGAGCAGTACTTC.

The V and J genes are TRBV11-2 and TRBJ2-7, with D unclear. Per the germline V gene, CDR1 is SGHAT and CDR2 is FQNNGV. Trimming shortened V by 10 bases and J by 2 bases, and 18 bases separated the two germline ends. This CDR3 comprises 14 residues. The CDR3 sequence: CATARVTLPYEQYF. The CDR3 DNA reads TGTGCCACAGCCCGAGTAACGCTACCCTACGAGCAGTACTTC.